The T cell receptor beta chain described here comes from a study of cytomegalovirus exposure and HLA in healthy donors. Both 60 Vbeta primers and 13 Jbeta primers went into the PCR. TCRdb's table, derived via immunoSEQ multiplex PCR, lists solely in-frame clones and lacks some. The profile shows about 190,000 clones, 65% to 85% of them singletons. Sequencing input: PBMCs. This clonotype was obtained from a woman aged 25 to 45 in good health and CMV-seropositive.

The CDR3 spells CASSFPPPLGAGELFF. In DNA, the CDR3 is TGTGCCAGCAGCTTTCCACCCCCCCTAGGTGCCGGGGAGCTGTTTTTT. The chain uses TRBV11-2 and TRBJ2-2, with no clear D. CDR1 is SGHAT and CDR2 is FQNNGV in the germline V gene. The CDR3 is 16 residues long. Trimming cost V 3 bases and J 6 bases, with 17 bases left between them.